This T cell receptor (beta chain) comes out of a study of blood T cell repertoires in COVID-19. The V gene's germline CDR1 is SNHLY and CDR2 FYNNEI. This CDR3 is 13 amino acids long. V dropped 10 bases and J dropped 2; count of bases not matched to a gene: 7. As handled by the study authors: Amplification of reference gene primers was used by the study to estimate nucleated cell counts. Assay: immunoSEQ multiplex PCR; the TCRdb copy retains only in-frame clones and omits some. V and J calls and clone size are given by that table; D and trimming were obtained from the DNA. Counted here are fewer than 75,000 clones, roughly three quarters occurring once; the ten biggest clones make up 3.2%.

V gene TRBV2 combines with J gene TRBJ2-5; TRBD1 matches 7 bases. This TCR came from a man aged 55 to 70 with acute or convalescent COVID-19. The sequenced material came from peripheral blood. CDR3 sequence: CAISQGNQETQYF. CDR3 nucleotide sequence: TGTGCCATCTCACAGGGGAATCAAGAGACCCAGTACTTC.